Following are 29 T cell receptor beta chains from one sample sequenced in a study of human T cells and chemical hapten exposure. TCRdb fed the RACE reads into MiXCR, producing one record per CDR3 protein. The sample yields roughly 120,000 distinct CDR3 sequences, less than 10% seen once. Time point defined: patch test 2, 6 weeks after DPC sensitization. Treatment denoted: therapeutic diphenylcyclopropenone sensitization with weekly scalp DPC. The material sequenced was whole blood, taken in connection with sensitization to the hapten diphenylcyclopropenone (DPC). These receptors were collected from a woman aged 40 to 50 with alopecia areata. Some clones in this sample may be carry-over from other donors' samples.

This clonotype was seen a handful of times. The chain recombines TRBV20-1 with TRBJ2-3; D is possibly TRBD2 (6 bases). In germline, CDR1 is DFQATT, CDR2 SNEGSKA (reference sequence). This CDR3 has 14 amino acids. Trimming removed 2 bases at V and 2 bases at J, with 11 bases between. Here the CDR3 reads CSARPGGITDTQYF. Written as DNA, the CDR3 is TGCAGTGCTAGACCCGGGGGTATCACAGATACGCAGTATTTT.

The chain links TRBV14 to TRBJ1-1; tentative D call: TRBD1 (5 bases). The V gene's germline CDR1 is SGHDN and CDR2 FVKESK. V lost 1 base and J 1 base, leaving 7 bases between the germline ends. CDR3 size: 14 residues. CDR3 nucleotide sequence: TGTGCCAGCAGCCAAGTGGGGCGGAACACTGAAGCTTTCTTT. It translates to CASSQVGRNTEAFF.

The chain has TRBV6-6 and TRBJ2-7; D is ambiguous. CDR3 length: 11 residues. The germline gives CDR1 MNHNY, CDR2 SVGAGI (reference sequence). The V end was cut by 6 bases, the J end by 4 bases, with 7 bases between. Written as DNA, the CDR3 is TGTGCCAGCAGCCTTGAGTACGAGCAGTACTTC. Encoded protein: CASSLEYEQYF.

This clonotype has more than one count but fewer than ten. This rearrangement joins TRBV20-1 to TRBJ2-1, with 9 bases aligning to TRBD2. V shed 0 bases, J shed 3 bases, and the junction held 9 bases outside the gene matches. The CDR3 sequence is 17 residues long. Germline-derived CDR1 and CDR2 are DFQATT and SNEGSKA (reference sequence). Here the CDR3 DNA reads TGCAGTGCTAGAGATTCGAAGGCGGGGGGGCTCTACAATGAGCAGTTCTTC. It yields the protein CSARDSKAGGLYNEQFF.

This clonotype was seen many times. CDR3 sequence reads: CASSSTYGTSGDSEQFF. The CDR3 nucleotides read TGTGCCAGCAGCTCAACTTACGGGACTAGCGGGGATAGTGAGCAGTTCTTC. The chain uses TRBV11-2 and TRBJ2-1; 13 nucleotides line up with TRBD2. Per the germline V gene, CDR1 is SGHAT and CDR2 is FQNNGV. V dropped 4 bases and J dropped 9; count of bases not matched to a gene: 12. The CDR3 contains 17 residues.

The chain joins TRBV20-1 to TRBJ1-1; D gene ambiguous. Deletions cut 3 bases from V and 2 bases from J, with 7 bases between. Germline assignment: CDR1 DFQATT and CDR2 SNEGSKA (reference sequence). The CDR3 consists of 12 residues. The CDR3 here is CSASQRNTEAFF. In DNA, the CDR3 is TGCAGTGCTAGTCAGCGAAACACTGAAGCTTTCTTT.

This clonotype was detected many times. The chain couples TRBV7-8 to TRBJ2-4; D gene uncertain. CDR1 SGHVS and CDR2 FQNEAQ come from the germline V gene. This CDR3 is built from 15 residues. Between the trimmed V and J ends, which lost 5 bases and 0 bases, there was a span of 11 bases. CDR3 loop: CASSPFRVAKNIQYF. CDR3 nucleotides: TGTGCCAGCAGCCCATTCAGAGTAGCCAAAAACATTCAGTACTTC.

The sample holds many counts of this clonotype. V usage is TRBV5-1 and J usage is TRBJ2-7; D unclear. CDR3 length: 12 residues. V gave up 4 bases and J gave up 6 bases, with 11 bases separating them. Germline values: CDR1 SGHRS, CDR2 YFSETQ. The CDR3 DNA reads as TGCGCCAGCAGCCGGGCCCCCCCCGAGCAGTACTTC. Translating gives CASSRAPPEQYF.

This clonotype was picked up many times. The V gene is TRBV12-3 or TRBV12-4, the J gene TRBJ1-1; TRBD1 matches at 9 bases. Trimming at V came to 5 bases and at J to 5 bases, leaving 6 bases not matched to a gene. The CDR3 consists of 14 residues. The CDR3 sequence: CASSRGTGQTEAFF. Here the CDR3 DNA reads TGTGCCAGCAGTCGGGGGACAGGGCAAACTGAAGCTTTCTTT.

V gene TRBV5-8 combines with J gene TRBJ1-5; 11 bases are a match to TRBD1. There are 13 residues in the CDR3. Per germline, CDR1 SGHTS and CDR2 YDEGEE. After removal of 5 bases from V and 6 bases from J, the junction contained 1 base not matched to a gene. The CDR3 DNA reads as TGTGCCAGCAGGGGACAGGGGGGTCAGCCCCAGCATTTT. Translation: CASRGQGGQPQHF.

This chain connects TRBV7-2 to TRBJ2-5, with 7 nucleotides matching TRBD2. This CDR3 contains 15 residues. V lost 3 bases to trimming and J lost 7 bases; unmatched junction nucleotides: 11. The germline gives CDR1 SGHTA, CDR2 FQGNSA. CDR3 amino acids: CASSLARGKVGTQYF. The CDR3 bases are TGTGCCAGCAGCTTGGCGCGGGGGAAGGTGGGGACCCAGTACTTC.

V usage is TRBV7-9 and J usage is TRBJ2-1; D not certain. Germline-derived CDR1 and CDR2 are SEHNR and FQNEAQ (reference sequence). Trimming took off 6 bases at V and 3 bases at J, with 24 bases between the two ends. The length of the CDR3 is 18 residues. The CDR3 nucleotides are TGTGCCAGCAGTCCAGTAGGTTCGCGCCCGGATCTCTACAATGAGCAGTTCTTC. Its protein is CASSPVGSRPDLYNEQFF.

This clonotype was observed at least ten times. The genes are TRBV2 and TRBJ1-5; no reliable D call. Germline V gene lookup returns CDR1 SNHLY and CDR2 FYNNEI. Trimming removed 7 bases at V and 6 bases at J, with 13 bases between. The CDR3 runs to 13 residues. CDR3 sequence reads: CASNVLSPQPQHF. In DNA, the CDR3 is TGTGCCAGCAACGTATTGAGTCCTCAGCCCCAGCATTTT.

The V call is TRBV6-6, the J call TRBJ1-2; D is undetermined. The V gene lost 3 bases and the J gene lost 8 bases, with 4 bases spanning the gap. The CDR3 totals 10 residues. Germline CDR1 is MNHNY and CDR2 is SVGAGI (reference sequence). CDR3 loop: CASSYYGYTF. CDR3 coding DNA: TGTGCCAGCAGTTATTACGGCTACACCTTC.

This chain joins TRBV12-3 or TRBV12-4 and TRBJ1-5, with unresolved D. This CDR3 has 12 residues. V was trimmed by 1 base and J by 8 bases, leaving 6 bases between them. CDR3 protein: CASSLGPEPQHF. As DNA, the CDR3 is TGTGCCAGCAGTTTAGGCCCCGAGCCCCAGCATTTT.

This sequence joins TRBV7-9 and TRBJ1-4; D call uncertain. CDR1 is SEHNR and CDR2 is FQNEAQ in the germline V gene (reference sequence). The CDR3 runs to 14 residues. The V end was cut by 5 bases, the J end by 7 bases, with 14 bases between. CDR3: CASSRTGVSEKLFF. Written as DNA, the CDR3 is TGTGCCAGCAGCCGGACGGGTGTTAGTGAAAAACTGTTTTTT. The full variable domain, rest sourced from reference TRBV7-9 and TRBJ1-4, is DTGVSQNPRHKITKRGQNVTFRCDPISEHNRLYWYRQTLGQGPEFLTYFQNEAQLEKSRLLSDRFSAERPKGSFSTLEIQRTEQGDSAMYLCASSRTGVSEKLFFGSGTQLSVL.

The chain employs TRBV6-5 and TRBJ2-6; D is perhaps TRBD2 (6 bases). CDR3 length: 15 residues. Germline lookup yields CDR1 MNHEY and CDR2 SVGAGI. Trimming took 4 bases from V and 0 from J, leaving 7 bases between them. Written as DNA, the CDR3 is TGTGCCAGCAGTTCCGGGAGCTCTGGGGCCAACGTCCTGACTTTC. Its protein is CASSSGSSGANVLTF.

This clonotype showed up just a few times. This rearrangement joins TRBV6-2 or TRBV6-3 to TRBJ1-2; D is unresolved. In germline, CDR1 is MNHEY, CDR2 SVGEGT. V lost 0 bases, J lost 6 bases, and 11 bases lay in between. The CDR3 contains 14 residues. CDR3: CASSYSAGVDGYTF. DNA of the CDR3: TGTGCCAGCAGTTACTCGGCAGGTGTCGATGGCTACACCTTC.

Comment on this clonotype: A much larger clonotype is one base distant, so this may be a read error. V usage is TRBV7-2 and J usage is TRBJ2-7; D is unclear. Looked up from germline, CDR1 is SGHTA and CDR2 is FQGNSA. Deletions cut 3 bases from V and 6 bases from J, with 12 bases between. CDR3 size: 13 residues. The chain's CDR3 is CASSFDLFGEQYF. In DNA, the CDR3 is TGTGCCAGCAGCTTTGATCTCTTCGGCGAGCAGTACTTC.

This clonotype was counted many times. V is TRBV29-1 and J is TRBJ2-1; a weak D match, TRBD2 (6 bases). Germline CDR1 reads SQVTM; CDR2 reads ANQGSEA. The ends were cut back, 7 bases at V and 9 bases at J, with 19 bases in the middle. The CDR3 is made up of 13 amino acids. CDR3 in amino acids: CSARPGGTREQFF. For the CDR3, the DNA is TGCAGCGCCCGCCCCGGGGGTACTCGTGAGCAGTTCTTC.

The table lists this clonotype with many counts. The chain employs TRBV7-8 and TRBJ2-2; no firm D call. V was cut by 7 bases and J by 4 bases, with 13 bases left in between. The CDR3 has 14 amino acids. Germline CDR1 SGHVS, CDR2 FQNEAQ. CDR3: CASTPSGPTGELFF. Here the CDR3 DNA reads TGTGCCAGCACCCCCTCCGGACCCACCGGGGAGCTGTTTTTT.

This clonotype was detected ten times or more. The CDR3 sequence: CSARDGLAGHTDTQYF. CDR3 bases: TGCAGTGCTAGAGATGGCCTAGCGGGGCACACAGATACGCAGTATTTT. The rearrangement links TRBV20-1 to TRBJ2-3; 9 positions match TRBD2. J lost 2 bases, V lost 0 bases, and 6 bases had no gene match. The CDR3 length is 16 residues. CDR1 is DFQATT and CDR2 is SNEGSKA in the germline V gene (reference sequence).

This chain joins TRBV2 and TRBJ2-7; the match to TRBD2 covers 7 bases. The V and J ends lost 7 bases and 4 bases, in that order; junction bases with no gene match: 1. Germline CDR1 and CDR2: SNHLY and FYNNEI. This CDR3 comprises 11 residues. The CDR3: CASTGGYEQYF. The CDR3 bases are TGTGCCAGCACGGGGGGATACGAGCAGTACTTC.

This clonotype was picked up many times. As DNA, the CDR3 is TGCAGCGTGGGCGACGGGGATGGCTACACCTTC. Translating it yields CSVGDGDGYTF. The rearrangement uses TRBV29-1 and TRBJ1-2; D is unclear. The V end was cut by 6 bases, the J end by 6 bases, with 11 bases between. In germline, CDR1 is SQVTM, CDR2 ANQGSEA. The CDR3 loop spans 11 amino acids.

The gene calls are TRBV27 and TRBJ1-2, with D unresolved. V was clipped by 2 bases and J by 5 bases, with 9 bases between them. CDR3 length: 13 amino acids. From germline, CDR1 is MNHEY and CDR2 SMNVEV (reference sequence). The CDR3 nucleotides read TGTGCCAGCAGTTTAGGGTCCTCTTATGGCTACACCTTC. It codes for CASSLGSSYGYTF.

This clonotype was seen a few times. The chain is built from TRBV9 and TRBJ2-2; 8 bases agree with TRBD2. Trimming cost V 6 bases and J 0 bases; bases outside gene matches: 1. This CDR3 spans 14 amino acids. The germline gives CDR1 SGDLS, CDR2 YYNGEE. The DNA for the CDR3 is TGTGCCAGCAAGCGGGAGCCGAACACCGGGGAGCTGTTTTTT. Its protein product is CASKREPNTGELFF.

This clonotype came up many times. The chain joins TRBV6-2 or TRBV6-3 to TRBJ2-7; TRBD1 is a possible D gene (6 bases). The V end lost 2 bases, the J end lost 3 bases, and 11 bases lay between the germline ends. CDR1 is MNHEY and CDR2 is SVGEGT in the germline V gene. The CDR3 runs 14 residues. Here the CDR3 DNA reads TGTGCCAGCAGTTACCTCCGGGACAACTACGAGCAGTACTTC. It encodes CASSYLRDNYEQYF.

The rearrangement links TRBV20-1 to TRBJ2-1; 9 nucleotides line up with TRBD1. The germline gives CDR1 DFQATT, CDR2 SNEGSKA (reference sequence). With V trimmed by 8 bases and J by 15 bases, 14 bases remained unmatched. The CDR3 has 12 amino acids. The CDR3 here is CSLGGQGPKPFF. CDR3 DNA: TGCAGTTTAGGCGGACAGGGGCCTAAGCCGTTCTTC.

This clonotype showed up many times. The V gene is TRBV29-1, the J gene TRBJ1-1, with 7 positions matching TRBD1. V was pared by 2 bases and J by 4 bases, with 1 base of the junction left unmatched. Looked up from germline, CDR1 is SQVTM and CDR2 is ANQGSEA. The CDR3 totals 12 residues. CDR3 DNA: TGCAGCGTTGAACAGGGGGGCACTGAAGCTTTCTTT. It translates to CSVEQGGTEAFF. Full variable domain (outside the CDR3, taken from reference TRBV29-1 and TRBJ1-1): SAVISQKPSRDICQRGTSLTIQCQVDSQVTMMFWYRQQPGQSLTLIATANQGSEATYESGFVIDKFPISRPNLTFSTLTVSNMSPEDSSIYLCSVEQGGTEAFFGQGTRLTVV.